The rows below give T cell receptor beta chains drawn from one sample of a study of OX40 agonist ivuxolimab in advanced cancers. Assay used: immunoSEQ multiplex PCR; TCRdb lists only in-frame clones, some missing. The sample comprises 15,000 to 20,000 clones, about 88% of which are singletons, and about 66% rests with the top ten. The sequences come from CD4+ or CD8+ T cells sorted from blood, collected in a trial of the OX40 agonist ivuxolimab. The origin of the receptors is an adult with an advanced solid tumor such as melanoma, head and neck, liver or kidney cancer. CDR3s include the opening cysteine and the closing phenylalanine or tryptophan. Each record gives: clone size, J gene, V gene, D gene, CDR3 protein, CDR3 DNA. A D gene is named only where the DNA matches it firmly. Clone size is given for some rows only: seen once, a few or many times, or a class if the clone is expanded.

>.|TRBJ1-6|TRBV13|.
CASSLGQGGSYNSPLHF
TGTGCCAGCAGCTTAGGCCAAGGAGGCTCCTATAATTCACCCCTCCACTTT
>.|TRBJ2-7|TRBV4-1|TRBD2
CASSQGVTSGSYEQYF
TGCGCCAGCAGCCAAGGGGTGACTAGCGGGAGCTACGAGCAGTACTTC
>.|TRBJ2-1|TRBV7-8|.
CASSLRQLNEQFF
TGTGCCAGCAGCTTACGCCAGCTCAATGAGCAGTTCTTC
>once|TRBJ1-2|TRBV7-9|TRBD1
CASSGGTDYYGYTF
TGTGCCAGCAGCGGTGGGACAGACTACTATGGCTACACCTTC
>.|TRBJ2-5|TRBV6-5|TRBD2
CASSYSSGSGETQYF
TGTGCCAGCAGTTACTCTAGCGGGAGCGGAGAGACCCAGTACTTC
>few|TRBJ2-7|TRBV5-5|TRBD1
CASSPDRGLDEQYF
TGTGCCAGCAGCCCGGACAGGGGGCTTGACGAGCAGTACTTC
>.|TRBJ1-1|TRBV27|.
CASSFSVNTEAFF
TGTGCCAGCAGTTTTTCAGTGAACACTGAAGCTTTCTTT
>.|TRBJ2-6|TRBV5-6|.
CASSLEGASGANVLTF
TGTGCCAGCAGCTTGGAAGGGGCCTCTGGGGCCAACGTCCTGACTTTC
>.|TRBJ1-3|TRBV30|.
CACLPVPASRSTIYF
TGTGCCTGCCTCCCAGTGCCCGCATCGCGAAGCACCATATATTTT
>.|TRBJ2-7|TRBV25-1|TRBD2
CASSEWGGYEQYF
TGTGCCAGCAGTGAATGGGGGGGCTACGAGCAGTACTTC
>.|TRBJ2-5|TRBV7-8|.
CASSSLPETQYF
TGTGCCAGCAGCTCCCTCCCAGAGACCCAGTACTTC
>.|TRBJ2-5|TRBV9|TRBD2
CASSSALSGGLQETQYF
TGTGCCAGCAGCTCGGCGCTGAGCGGGGGCCTCCAAGAGACCCAGTACTTC
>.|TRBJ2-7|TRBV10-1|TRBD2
CASSSSSLLALASFSYEQYF
TGCGCCAGCAGTTCCAGCTCTTTACTCGCACTAGCGTCCTTCTCCTACGAGCAGTACTTC
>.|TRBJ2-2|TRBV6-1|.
CASVQSGELFF
TGTGCCAGCGTCCAATCCGGGGAGCTGTTTTTT
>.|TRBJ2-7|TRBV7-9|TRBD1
CASSLGAGGIEQYF
TGTGCCAGCAGCTTAGGAGCAGGGGGCATCGAGCAGTACTTC
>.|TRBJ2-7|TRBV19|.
CASSIDPELSYEQYF
TGTGCCAGTAGTATAGATCCGGAGCTTTCCTACGAGCAGTACTTC